What follows are 30 T cell receptor beta chains derived from one specimen sequenced in a study of OX40 agonist ivuxolimab in advanced cancers. Library preparation was by the immunoSEQ multiplex PCR assay. Sourced from immuneACCESS, this table was stored by TCRdb with only in-frame sequences that have V and J called. A share of the clones is absent; for the studies checked, an unresolved V gene accounts for under half, and the remainder has no known explanation. In this sample the table shows about 60,000 clones, about 88% of which occur a single time. Jointly, the top ten make up just under 7% of the sample. Sequencing was performed on CD4+ or CD8+ T cells sorted from blood, taken in a trial of the OX40 agonist ivuxolimab. These receptors were obtained from an adult with an advanced solid tumor such as melanoma, head and neck, liver or kidney cancer.

The CDR3 coding sequence is TGCAGCGTGGGCCCAGGCCCAGAGACCCAGTACTTC. Translation gives CSVGPGPETQYF. This sequence joins TRBV29-1 and TRBJ2-5; no clear D. V shed 6 bases and J shed 4 bases, with 12 bases lying between them. This CDR3 region has 12 residues. Germline V gene sequence: CDR1 SQVTM, CDR2 ANQGSEA.

The genes are TRBV19 and TRBJ2-6; perhaps TRBD2 as D (6 bases). The CDR3 sequence is 14 residues long. V was pared by 10 bases and J by 4 bases, with 14 bases between. CDR1 and CDR2 from the germline V gene are LNHDA and SQIVND (reference sequence). DNA for the CDR3: TGTGCCACCCAGGAGGGTGGCGGGGCCAACGTCCTGACTTTC. It yields the protein CATQEGGGANVLTF.

The V call is TRBV28, the J call TRBJ1-1; D perhaps matches TRBD1 (5 bases). The CDR3 sequence is 11 residues long. V was trimmed by 8 bases and J by 2 bases, leaving 6 bases between them. Germline CDR1 reads MDHEN; CDR2 reads SYDVKM. CDR3 protein: CASWTNTEAFF. The CDR3 DNA is TGTGCCAGCTGGACAAACACTGAAGCTTTCTTT.

The rearrangement uses TRBV15 and TRBJ2-3; 9 nucleotides agree with TRBD2. This CDR3 spans 15 amino acids. Germline V lookup: CDR1 LNHNV, CDR2 YYDKDF (reference sequence). Unmatched junction bases numbered 9, after V lost 8 bases and J lost 3 bases. CDR3 residues: CATLDLAGLTDTQYF. The CDR3 nucleotides read TGTGCCACCCTAGACCTAGCGGGATTAACAGATACGCAGTATTTT.

The chain joins TRBV2 to TRBJ1-5; a possible D gene is TRBD1 (5 bases). Germline V gene sequence: CDR1 SNHLY, CDR2 FYNNEI. Trimming shortened V by 4 bases and J by 3 bases, and 16 bases separated the two germline ends. This CDR3 spans 16 amino acids. CDR3 DNA: TGTGCCAGCAGTGCCCGGTGGGGGGTTGTCAATCAGCCCCAGCATTTT. Translated, it gives CASSARWGVVNQPQHF.

The V and J genes are TRBV6-1 and TRBJ2-2; 7 bases match TRBD1. This CDR3 comprises 14 residues. The junction had 3 bases not matched to a gene; V was cut back by 7 bases and J by 1 base. CDR1 is MNHNS, CDR2 SASEGT, per germline. In DNA form, the CDR3 reads TGTGCCAGCAAGACAGGGCTGAACACCGGGGAGCTGTTTTTT. The encoded protein is CASKTGLNTGELFF.

The genes are TRBV10-3 and TRBJ2-5, with 10 bases fitting TRBD1. CDR1 and CDR2 from the germline V gene are ENHRY and SYGVKD. Unmatched junction bases numbered 5, after V lost 3 bases and J lost 4 bases. The CDR3 runs 15 residues. CDR3 nucleotide sequence: TGTGCCATCAGTGATCCGGACAGGGGGGCAGAGACCCAGTACTTC. Protein product: CAISDPDRGAETQYF.

CDR3 loop: CASSSQAGFSYEQYF. CDR3 nucleotide sequence: TGTGCCAGCAGTTCCCAAGCGGGGTTTTCCTACGAGCAGTACTTC. The rearrangement uses TRBV27 and TRBJ2-7, with 7 nucleotides matching TRBD2. V lost 4 bases to trimming and J lost 1 base; unmatched junction nucleotides: 7. Germline assignment: CDR1 MNHEY and CDR2 SMNVEV (reference sequence). The CDR3 consists of 15 residues.

On this clone itself: Relative to the germline gene, one junction end is altered; a read error may explain this. This rearrangement joins TRBV19 to TRBJ1-2; a weak D match, TRBD1 (5 bases). From germline, CDR1 is LNHDA and CDR2 SQIVND (reference sequence). The CDR3 is 11 residues long. The CDR3 spells CASNFRGKASF. DNA of the CDR3: TGTGCCAGTAACTTCCGGGGGAAGGCCTCCTTC. Variable domain in full (rest from reference TRBV19 and TRBJ1-2): DGGITQSPKYLFRKEGQNVTLSCEQNLNHDAMYWYRQDPGQGLRLIYYSQIVNDFQKGDIAEGYSVSREKKESFPLTVTSAQKNPTAFYLCASNFRGKASFGSGTRLTVV.

This chain uses TRBV2 with TRBJ1-1; no firm D call. The germline V and J ends were trimmed by 4 bases and 3 bases, with 9 bases remaining between them. The CDR3 loop spans 13 amino acids. Per germline, CDR1 SNHLY and CDR2 FYNNEI. The CDR3 DNA follows: TGTGCCAGCAGTGTAGGTGGTTACACTGAAGCTTTCTTT. Translation gives CASSVGGYTEAFF.

This clone was observed a few times. V usage is TRBV28 and J usage is TRBJ1-3; possibly TRBD1 for D (5 bases). Trimming took 6 bases from V and 4 from J, leaving 10 bases between them. Germline V gene sequence: CDR1 MDHEN, CDR2 SYDVKM. The CDR3 is 13 residues long. CDR3 sequence: CASRMTAGNTIYF. CDR3 bases: TGTGCCAGCAGGATGACAGCCGGAAACACCATATATTTT.

This sequence joins TRBV4-1 and TRBJ2-7; possible D gene TRBD2, 6 bases. The CDR3 is 14 amino acids. Trimming pared 4 bases from V and 5 bases from J, leaving 15 bases between. Per the germline V gene, CDR1 is MGHRA and CDR2 is YSYEKL. In nucleotides, the CDR3 is TGCGCCAGCAGCCCCCTCGCGGGGAACAACGAGCAGTACTTC. Its translation is CASSPLAGNNEQYF.

J is TRBJ2-3 and V is TRBV2; 10 positions match TRBD2. V lost 9 bases to trimming and J lost 2 bases; unmatched junction nucleotides: 8. Germline V gives CDR1 SNHLY, CDR2 FYNNEI. The CDR3 is made up of 15 amino acids. The CDR3 loop reads CASQGLARITDTQYF. Here the CDR3 DNA reads TGTGCCAGTCAGGGACTAGCGCGAATCACAGATACGCAGTATTTT.

The rearrangement uses TRBV27 and TRBJ2-7; the D is unclear. CDR3 length: 15 amino acids. The germline gives CDR1 MNHEY, CDR2 SMNVEV (reference sequence). Trimming cost V 4 bases and J 2 bases, with 15 bases left between them. CDR3 residues: CASSSHKVITYEQYF. The CDR3 DNA is TGTGCCAGCAGTTCCCACAAAGTCATAACCTACGAGCAGTACTTC.

V and J are TRBV9 and TRBJ2-3; TRBD2 aligns across 9 bases. The V segment lost 2 bases and the J segment 0 bases; nucleotides outside the gene matches: 4. The length of the CDR3 is 16 residues. The germline V gene has CDR1 SGDLS and CDR2 YYNGEE. The CDR3 DNA reads as TGTGCCAGCAGCGTCTGGACTAGCGCCAGCACAGATACGCAGTATTTT. Its protein is CASSVWTSASTDTQYF.

This sequence joins TRBV6-1 and TRBJ2-7, with a tentative D call TRBD2 (5 bases). The germline V gene encodes CDR1 MNHNS and CDR2 SASEGT. Trimming shortened V by 7 bases and J by 3 bases, and 7 bases separated the two germline ends. CDR3 length equals 11 residues. The CDR3 DNA reads as TGTGCCAGCAAACGGGACTACGAGCAGTACTTC. It translates to CASKRDYEQYF.

This clone was seen only a few times. The rearrangement uses TRBV28 and TRBJ1-4; 8 nucleotides agree with TRBD1. Germline trimming cut 5 bases from V and 7 bases from J; bases unmatched to any gene: 12. CDR1 is MDHEN and CDR2 is SYDVKM in the germline V gene. The CDR3 covers 16 residues. The CDR3 here is CASSPAGGRAGEKLFF. The CDR3 DNA sequence: TGTGCCAGCAGTCCGGCAGGGGGCCGGGCGGGTGAAAAACTGTTTTTT.

The CDR3 here is CASSPNLQTPRYGYTF. CDR3 in DNA: TGTGCCAGCAGTCCTAACCTACAAACGCCTCGCTATGGCTACACCTTC. The chain employs TRBV27 and TRBJ1-2; D uncertain. Trimming took off 5 bases at V and 4 bases at J, with 20 bases between the two ends. The CDR3 totals 16 residues. Germline V gives CDR1 MNHEY, CDR2 SMNVEV (reference sequence).

V usage is TRBV2 and J usage is TRBJ1-5, with TRBD1 matching 7 bases. The CDR3 has 14 amino acids. V lost 6 bases to trimming and J lost 3 bases; unmatched junction nucleotides: 5. The germline CDR1 and CDR2 sequences are SNHLY and FYNNEI. The CDR3 spells CASRGQTLNQPQHF. Written as DNA, the CDR3 is TGTGCCAGCAGGGGACAGACACTCAATCAGCCCCAGCATTTT.

CDR3 protein: CASSPLAGGSTDTQYF. DNA of the CDR3: TGTGCCAGCAGCCCATTAGCGGGAGGAAGCACAGATACGCAGTATTTT. The V call is TRBV7-6, the J call TRBJ2-3; 10 bases are a match to TRBD2. Germline CDR1 is SGHVS and CDR2 is FNYEAQ. Unmatched junction bases numbered 5, after V lost 5 bases and J lost 0 bases. The CDR3 spans 16 residues.

In its sample, this clone was seen once. The chain couples TRBV19 to TRBJ2-4, with no clear D. CDR1 is LNHDA, CDR2 SQIVND, per germline (reference sequence). V was clipped by 1 base and J by 5 bases, with 12 bases between them. The CDR3 loop spans 15 amino acids. The CDR3 loop reads CASSIGGPLENIQYF. The CDR3, as DNA: TGTGCCAGTAGTATAGGTGGACCGCTGGAAAACATTCAGTACTTC. The complete variable domain, with remaining parts taken from reference TRBV19 and TRBJ2-4, reads DGGITQSPKYLFRKEGQNVTLSCEQNLNHDAMYWYRQDPGQGLRLIYYSQIVNDFQKGDIAEGYSVSREKKESFPLTVTSAQKNPTAFYLCASSIGGPLENIQYFGAGTRLSVL.

CDR3 nucleotides: TGTGCCAGCAGCCCTGAGGGGGCGGGATCTCAAGAGACCCAGTACTTC. The encoded protein is CASSPEGAGSQETQYF. The rearrangement uses TRBV4-2 and TRBJ2-5; perhaps TRBD1 as D (7 bases). The CDR3 runs 16 residues. The V end lost 4 bases, the J end lost 2 bases, and 17 bases lay between the germline ends. Germline V gene data show CDR1 as LGHNA and CDR2 as YNFKEQ.

The CDR3 spells CASSNGRRAATGELFF. The CDR3 nucleotides read TGTGCCAGCAGCAATGGTAGGAGGGCGGCGACCGGGGAGCTGTTTTTT. The chain combines TRBV21-1 with TRBJ2-2; the table's D call of TRBD2 was not tested on the DNA. TRBV21-1 is a listed pseudogene. CDR3 size: 16 residues.

The J gene is TRBJ1-4, the V gene TRBV7-9; D is ambiguous. Germline CDR1 is SEHNR and CDR2 is FQNEAQ (reference sequence). Between the trimmed V and J ends, which lost 5 bases and 8 bases, there was a span of 9 bases. There are 12 residues in the CDR3. The CDR3 loop reads CASSPSIEKLFF. CDR3 DNA sequence: TGTGCCAGCAGCCCCTCAATAGAAAAACTGTTTTTT.

This rearrangement joins TRBV19 to TRBJ2-7, with 8 nucleotides matching TRBD2. The CDR3 has 14 residues. V lost 1 base to trimming and J lost 4 bases; unmatched junction nucleotides: 3. In germline, CDR1 is LNHDA, CDR2 SQIVND (reference sequence). CDR3 nucleotide sequence: TGTGCCAGTAGTATAGCGGGAGGGCCTTACGAGCAGTACTTC. Translated, it gives CASSIAGGPYEQYF.

This clone was picked up one time. The genes are TRBV28 and TRBJ1-5; unclear D gene. V lost 7 bases to trimming and J lost 6 bases, with 16 bases between them. Germline-derived CDR1 and CDR2 are MDHEN and SYDVKM. The CDR3 is 14 amino acids. The CDR3 DNA reads TGTGCCAGCAATGGTAGGCCGGTGGGTCAGCCCCAGCATTTT. Its translation is CASNGRPVGQPQHF.

The chain uses TRBV7-3 and TRBJ2-1; TRBD2 aligns across 13 bases. CDR1 SGHTA and CDR2 FQGTGA come from the germline V gene. With 4 bases clipped from V and 6 bases from J, the junction kept 6 bases outside the gene matches. The CDR3 is 16 residues long. CDR3 DNA sequence: TGTGCCAGCAGCTCTCGGACTAGCGGGAGACGCAATGAGCAGTTCTTC. Amino acids: CASSSRTSGRRNEQFF. Full variable domain (rest looked up from reference TRBV7-3 and TRBJ2-1): GAGVSQTPSNKVTEKGKYVELRCDPISGHTALYWYRQSLGQGPEFLIYFQGTGAADDSGLPNDRFFAVRPEGSVSTLKIQRTERGDSAVYLCASSSRTSGRRNEQFFGPGTRLTVL.

The genes are TRBV28 and TRBJ2-7; D possibly corresponds to TRBD1 (6 bases). This CDR3 is 12 amino acids long. The V gene lost 7 bases and the J gene lost 6 bases, with 13 bases spanning the gap. The germline V gene encodes CDR1 MDHEN and CDR2 SYDVKM. The CDR3: CASIQTGGEQYF. The DNA of the CDR3 is TGTGCCAGCATCCAGACAGGAGGCGAGCAGTACTTC.

The CDR3 coding sequence is TGTGCCAGCACCGAGACAGGGAGAGCATGGAATGAGCAGTTCTTC. Translating it yields CASTETGRAWNEQFF. The chain links TRBV28 to TRBJ2-1, with 7 nucleotides matching TRBD1. The CDR3 is made up of 15 amino acids. Germline CDR1 reads MDHEN; CDR2 reads SYDVKM. Germline trimming cut 7 bases from V and 7 bases from J; bases unmatched to any gene: 13.

The gene calls are TRBV7-8 and TRBJ1-2; no definite D call. Germline V lookup: CDR1 SGHVS, CDR2 FQNEAQ. The CDR3 has 13 amino acids. Trimming removed 5 bases at V and 5 bases at J, with 12 bases between. CDR3 amino acids: CASSDVMIYGYTF. The CDR3 nucleotides read TGTGCCAGCAGCGACGTCATGATTTATGGCTACACCTTC.